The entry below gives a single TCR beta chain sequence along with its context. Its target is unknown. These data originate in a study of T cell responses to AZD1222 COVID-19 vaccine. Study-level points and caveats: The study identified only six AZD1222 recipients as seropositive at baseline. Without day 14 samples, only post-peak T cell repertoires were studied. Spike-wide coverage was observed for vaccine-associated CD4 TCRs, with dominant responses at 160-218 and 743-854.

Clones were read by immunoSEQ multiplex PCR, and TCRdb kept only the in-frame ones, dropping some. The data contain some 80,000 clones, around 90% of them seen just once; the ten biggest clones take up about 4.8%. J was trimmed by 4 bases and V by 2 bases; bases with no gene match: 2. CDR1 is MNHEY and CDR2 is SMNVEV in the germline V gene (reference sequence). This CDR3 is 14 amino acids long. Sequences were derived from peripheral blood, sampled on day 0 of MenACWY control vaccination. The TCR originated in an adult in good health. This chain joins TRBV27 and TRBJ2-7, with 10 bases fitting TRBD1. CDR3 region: CASSLGTGVYEQYF. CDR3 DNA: TGTGCCAGCAGTTTAGGGACAGGGGTTTACGAGCAGTACTTC.